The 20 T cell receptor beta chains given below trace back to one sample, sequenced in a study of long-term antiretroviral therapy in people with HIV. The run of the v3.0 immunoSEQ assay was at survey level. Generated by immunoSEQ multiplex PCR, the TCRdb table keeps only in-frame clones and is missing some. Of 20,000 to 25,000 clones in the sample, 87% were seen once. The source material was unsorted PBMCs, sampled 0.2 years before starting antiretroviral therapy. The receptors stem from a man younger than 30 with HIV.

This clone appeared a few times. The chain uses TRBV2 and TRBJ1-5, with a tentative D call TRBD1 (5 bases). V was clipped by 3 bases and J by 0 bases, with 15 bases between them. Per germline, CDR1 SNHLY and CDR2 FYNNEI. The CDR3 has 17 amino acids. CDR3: CASSEGDPSDSNQPQHF. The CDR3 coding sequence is TGTGCCAGCAGTGAGGGGGACCCGAGCGATAGCAATCAGCCCCAGCATTTT.

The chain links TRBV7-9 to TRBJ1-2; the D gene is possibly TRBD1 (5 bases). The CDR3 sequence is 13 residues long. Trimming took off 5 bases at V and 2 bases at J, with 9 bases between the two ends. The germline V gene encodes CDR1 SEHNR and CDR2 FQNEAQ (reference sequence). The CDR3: CASSMGGNYGYTF. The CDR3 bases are TGTGCCAGCAGCATGGGGGGGAACTATGGCTACACCTTC.

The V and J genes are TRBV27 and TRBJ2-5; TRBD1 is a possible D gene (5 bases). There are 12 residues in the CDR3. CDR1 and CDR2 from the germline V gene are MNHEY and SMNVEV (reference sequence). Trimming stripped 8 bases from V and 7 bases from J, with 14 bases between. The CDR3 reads CASSDNLGTQYF. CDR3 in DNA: TGTGCCAGCTCGGACAATCTAGGGACCCAGTACTTC.

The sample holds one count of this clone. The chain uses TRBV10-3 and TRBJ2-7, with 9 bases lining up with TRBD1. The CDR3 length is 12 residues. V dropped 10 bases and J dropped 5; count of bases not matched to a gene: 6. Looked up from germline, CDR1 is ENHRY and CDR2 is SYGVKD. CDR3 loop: CATGTGSDEQYF. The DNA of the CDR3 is TGTGCCACCGGGACAGGGAGCGACGAGCAGTACTTC.

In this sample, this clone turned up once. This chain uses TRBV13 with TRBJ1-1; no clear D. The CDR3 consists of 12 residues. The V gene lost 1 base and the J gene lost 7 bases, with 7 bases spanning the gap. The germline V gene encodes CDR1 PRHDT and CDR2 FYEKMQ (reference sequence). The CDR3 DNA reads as TGTGCCAGCAGCTTAGTTAGAGATGAAGCTTTCTTT. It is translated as CASSLVRDEAFF. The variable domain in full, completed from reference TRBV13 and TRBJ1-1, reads AAGVIQSPRHLIKEKRETATLKCYPIPRHDTVYWYQQGPGQDPQFLISFYEKMQSDKGSIPDRFSAQQFSDYHSELNMSSLELGDSALYFCASSLVRDEAFFGQGTRLTVV.

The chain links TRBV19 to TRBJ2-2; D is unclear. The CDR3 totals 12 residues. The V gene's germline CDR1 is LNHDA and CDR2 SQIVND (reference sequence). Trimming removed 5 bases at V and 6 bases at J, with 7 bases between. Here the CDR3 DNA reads TGTGCCAGTAGTGAGGTTGCCGGGGAGCTGTTTTTT. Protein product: CASSEVAGELFF.

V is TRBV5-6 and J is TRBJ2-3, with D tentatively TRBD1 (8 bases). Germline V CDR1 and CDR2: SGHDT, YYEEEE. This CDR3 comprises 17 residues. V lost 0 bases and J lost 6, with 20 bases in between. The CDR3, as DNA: TGTGCCAGCAGCTTGGGACCCACAGGGGGGGCCGCTGATACGCAGTATTTT. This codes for CASSLGPTGGAADTQYF.

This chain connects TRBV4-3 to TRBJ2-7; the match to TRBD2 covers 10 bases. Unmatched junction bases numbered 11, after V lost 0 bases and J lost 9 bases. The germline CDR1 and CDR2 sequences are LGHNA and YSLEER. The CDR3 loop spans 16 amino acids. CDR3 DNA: TGCGCCAGCAGCCAAGATCGGACTCTAGCGGGAGAGGTGCAGTACTTC. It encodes CASSQDRTLAGEVQYF.

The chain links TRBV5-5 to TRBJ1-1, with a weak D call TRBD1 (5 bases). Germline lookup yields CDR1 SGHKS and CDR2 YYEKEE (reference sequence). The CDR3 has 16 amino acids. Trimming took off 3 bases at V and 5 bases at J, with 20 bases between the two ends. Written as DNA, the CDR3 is TGTGCCAGCAGCTGGGGGGTTCGGGGGGTGTGGACTGAAGCTTTCTTT. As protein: CASSWGVRGVWTEAFF.

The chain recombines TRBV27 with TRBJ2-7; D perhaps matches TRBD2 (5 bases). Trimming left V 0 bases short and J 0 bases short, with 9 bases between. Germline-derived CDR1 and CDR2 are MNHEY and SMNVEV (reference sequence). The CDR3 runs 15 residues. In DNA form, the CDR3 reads TGTGCCAGCAGTTTATCAAGCGGCGTCTCCTACGAGCAGTACTTC. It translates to CASSLSSGVSYEQYF.

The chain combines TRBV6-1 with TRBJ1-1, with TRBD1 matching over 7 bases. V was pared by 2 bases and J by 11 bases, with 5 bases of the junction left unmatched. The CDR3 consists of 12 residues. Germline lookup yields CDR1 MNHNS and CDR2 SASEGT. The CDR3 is CASSERDSRAFF. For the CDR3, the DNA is TGTGCCAGCAGTGAAAGGGACAGTCGCGCTTTCTTT.

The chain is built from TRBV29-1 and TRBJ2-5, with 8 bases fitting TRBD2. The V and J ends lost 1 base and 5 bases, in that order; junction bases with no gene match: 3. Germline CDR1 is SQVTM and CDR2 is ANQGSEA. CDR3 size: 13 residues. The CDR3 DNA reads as TGCAGCGTTGAAGGGGGCGGGGGGGAGACCCAGTACTTC. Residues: CSVEGGGGETQYF.

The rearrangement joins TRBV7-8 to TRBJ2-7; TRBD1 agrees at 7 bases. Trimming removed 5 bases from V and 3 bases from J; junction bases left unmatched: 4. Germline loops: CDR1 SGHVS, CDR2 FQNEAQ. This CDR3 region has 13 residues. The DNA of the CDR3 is TGTGCCAGCAGCCAGACAGGGTTCTACGAGCAGTACTTC. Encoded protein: CASSQTGFYEQYF.

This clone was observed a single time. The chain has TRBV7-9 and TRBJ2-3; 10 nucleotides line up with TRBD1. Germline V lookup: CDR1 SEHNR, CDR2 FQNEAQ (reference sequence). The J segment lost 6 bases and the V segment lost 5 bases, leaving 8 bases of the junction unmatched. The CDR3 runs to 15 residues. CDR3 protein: CASSQGQGYLDTQYF. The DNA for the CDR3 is TGTGCCAGCAGCCAGGGACAGGGGTATCTTGATACGCAGTATTTT.

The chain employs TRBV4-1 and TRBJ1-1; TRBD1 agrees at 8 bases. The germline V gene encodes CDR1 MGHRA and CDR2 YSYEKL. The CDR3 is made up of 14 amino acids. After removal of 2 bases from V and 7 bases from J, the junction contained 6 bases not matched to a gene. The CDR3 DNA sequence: TGCGCCAGCAGCCAACAAACAGGGGGAAGTGAAGCTTTCTTT. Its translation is CASSQQTGGSEAFF.

CDR3 bases: TGTGCCAGCAGCCCCCCTCCGGGACAGGCCTTCTCTGGGGCCAACGTCCTGACTTTC. Translated: CASSPPPGQAFSGANVLTF. This chain joins TRBV5-4 and TRBJ2-6, with 8 positions matching TRBD1. Looked up from germline, CDR1 is SGHNT and CDR2 is YYREEE (reference sequence). Germline trimming cut 4 bases from V and 0 bases from J; bases unmatched to any gene: 12. This CDR3 has 19 amino acids.

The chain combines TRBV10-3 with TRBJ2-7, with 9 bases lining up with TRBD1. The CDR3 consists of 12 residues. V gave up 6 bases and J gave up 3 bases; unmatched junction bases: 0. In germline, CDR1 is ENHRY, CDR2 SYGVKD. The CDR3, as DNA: TGTGCCATCAGGGGACAGGGCTACGAGCAGTACTTC. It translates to CAIRGQGYEQYF.

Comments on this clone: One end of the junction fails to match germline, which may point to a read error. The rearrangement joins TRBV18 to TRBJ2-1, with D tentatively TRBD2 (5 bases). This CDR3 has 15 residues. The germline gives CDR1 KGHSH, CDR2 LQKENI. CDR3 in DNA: TGTGCCAGCTCCCCAGGCCCGGGATCCTCCAATGAGCAGTTCTTC. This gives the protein CASSPGPGSSNEQFF. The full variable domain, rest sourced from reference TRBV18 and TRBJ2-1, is NAGVMQNPRHLVRRRGQEARLRCSPMKGHSHVYWYRQLPEEGLKFMVYLQKENIIDESGMPKERFSAEFPKEGPSILRIQQVVRGDSAAYFCASSPGPGSSNEQFFGPGTRLTVL.

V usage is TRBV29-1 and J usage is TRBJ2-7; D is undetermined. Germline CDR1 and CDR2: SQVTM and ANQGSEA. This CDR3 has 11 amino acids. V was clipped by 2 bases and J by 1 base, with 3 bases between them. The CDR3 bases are TGCAGCGTTGAATGGTCCTACGAGCAGTACTTC. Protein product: CSVEWSYEQYF.

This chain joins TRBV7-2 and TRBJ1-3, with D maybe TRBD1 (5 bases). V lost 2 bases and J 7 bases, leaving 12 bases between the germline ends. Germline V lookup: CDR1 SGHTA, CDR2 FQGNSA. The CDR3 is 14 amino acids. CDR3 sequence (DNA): TGTGCCAGCAGCTTACTACAGGTAGTCAACACCATATATTTT. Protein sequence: CASSLLQVVNTIYF.